The 32 T cell receptor beta chains below come from one sample, sequenced in a study of T cell changes during pregnancy in multiple sclerosis. TCRdb keeps only in-frame clones here, not all; method: immunoSEQ multiplex PCR. The sample contains about 94,000 clones, 93% of which appear only once. The source was peripheral blood, collected after pregnancy. All receptors derive from a female donor with multiple sclerosis, enrolled in a pregnancy study.

The rearrangement joins TRBV5-1 to TRBJ1-4; TRBD1 matches 9 bases. Looked up from germline, CDR1 is SGHRS and CDR2 is YFSETQ. The CDR3 sequence is 16 residues long. V shed 2 bases and J 7 bases; nucleotides not matched to a gene: 9. The CDR3 loop is CASSFETGGLGEKLFF. CDR3 nucleotides: TGCGCCAGCAGCTTCGAGACAGGGGGTCTGGGTGAAAAACTGTTTTTT. Complete variable domain (other parts from reference TRBV5-1 and TRBJ1-4): KAGVTQTPRYLIKTRGQQVTLSCSPISGHRSVSWYQQTPGQGLQFLFEYFSETQRNKGNFPGRFSGRQFSNSRSEMNVSTLELGDSALYLCASSFETGGLGEKLFFGSGTQLSVL.

This rearrangement joins TRBV30 to TRBJ2-6; D might be TRBD1 (5 bases). The V end was cut by 0 bases, the J end by 1 base, with 13 bases between. Germline loops: CDR1 GTSNPN, CDR2 SVGIG (reference sequence). The CDR3 consists of 17 residues. The CDR3 loop is CAWSVRTQASGANVLTF. CDR3 coding DNA: TGTGCCTGGAGTGTACGTACACAGGCTTCTGGGGCCAACGTCCTGACTTTC.

V gene TRBV30 combines with J gene TRBJ2-5; TRBD1 might be the D (5 bases). V was clipped by 1 base and J by 4 bases, with 13 bases between them. The CDR3 is 14 residues long. Germline CDR1 GTSNPN, CDR2 SVGIG (reference sequence). The CDR3 spells CAWSASQGRETQYF. Written as DNA, the CDR3 is TGTGCCTGGAGTGCCTCCCAGGGTCGAGAGACCCAGTACTTC.

This clone was seen more than once but under ten times. The chain uses TRBV10-3 and TRBJ1-1; D is unresolved. The CDR3 consists of 12 residues. The V gene lost 0 bases and the J gene lost 9 bases, with 8 bases spanning the gap. Germline lookup yields CDR1 ENHRY and CDR2 SYGVKD. CDR3 loop: CAISESEVKAFF. CDR3 in DNA: TGTGCCATCAGTGAGTCGGAGGTGAAAGCTTTCTTT.

The chain has TRBV11-2 and TRBJ2-5, with 9 bases identical to TRBD1. CDR3 length: 14 residues. V shed 6 bases, J shed 1 base, and the junction held 3 bases outside the gene matches. CDR1 SGHAT and CDR2 FQNNGV come from the germline V gene. The CDR3 here is CASRDRGSQETQYF. CDR3 sequence (DNA): TGTGCCAGCAGAGACAGGGGGTCCCAAGAGACCCAGTACTTC.

The V gene is TRBV5-5, the J gene TRBJ2-7; 10 nucleotides align to TRBD1. V shed 4 bases and J 4 bases; nucleotides not matched to a gene: 5. Germline CDR1 reads SGHKS; CDR2 reads YYEKEE (reference sequence). CDR3 length: 14 residues. CDR3 in DNA: TGTGCCAGCAGCGTGGGGACAGGGGATTACGAGCAGTACTTC. Protein: CASSVGTGDYEQYF.

This clone showed up just once. The chain employs TRBV19 and TRBJ1-2; D remains unclear. V lost 1 base, J lost 2 bases, and 5 bases lay in between. Per the germline V gene, CDR1 is LNHDA and CDR2 is SQIVND (reference sequence). The CDR3 spans 13 residues. CDR3 sequence reads: CASSIGGNYGYTF. CDR3 in DNA: TGTGCCAGTAGTATAGGAGGGAACTATGGCTACACCTTC. The variable domain in full, with the rest retrieved from reference TRBV19 and TRBJ1-2, is DGGITQSPKYLFRKEGQNVTLSCEQNLNHDAMYWYRQDPGQGLRLIYYSQIVNDFQKGDIAEGYSVSREKKESFPLTVTSAQKNPTAFYLCASSIGGNYGYTFGSGTRLTVV.

This rearrangement joins TRBV19 to TRBJ2-3, with 10 bases matching TRBD2. The CDR3 has 18 amino acids. J lost 6 bases, V lost 3 bases, and 15 bases had no gene match. Germline CDR1 and CDR2: LNHDA and SQIVND (reference sequence). The CDR3 is CASSIAGGTSGTKDTQYF. Here the CDR3 DNA reads TGTGCCAGTAGTATCGCTGGAGGTACTAGCGGGACCAAGGATACGCAGTATTTT.

The rearrangement uses TRBV13 and TRBJ2-3, with a weak D call TRBD1 (5 bases). Germline V lookup: CDR1 PRHDT, CDR2 FYEKMQ (reference sequence). V lost 6 bases and J lost 1, with 14 bases in between. The CDR3 is made up of 15 amino acids. Here the CDR3 reads CASSSRGQGTDTQYF. DNA for the CDR3: TGTGCCAGCAGTTCCAGAGGACAAGGCACAGATACGCAGTATTTT.

This sequence joins TRBV7-8 and TRBJ2-7; a weak D match, TRBD2 (5 bases). The CDR3 runs 13 residues. The V gene's germline CDR1 is SGHVS and CDR2 FQNEAQ. Trimming pared 0 bases from V and 7 bases from J, leaving 10 bases between. The CDR3 sequence is CASSLARGWEQYF. In DNA, the CDR3 is TGTGCCAGCAGCTTAGCTCGAGGGTGGGAGCAGTACTTC.

The J gene is TRBJ2-7, the V gene TRBV7-3, with D possibly matching TRBD1 (6 bases). The CDR3 is made up of 13 amino acids. Between the trimmed V and J ends, which lost 5 bases and 7 bases, there was a span of 15 bases. The V gene's germline CDR1 is SGHTA and CDR2 FQGTGA. Here the CDR3 DNA reads TGTGCCAGCAGCCCATCAGGGGTCGGGGAGCAGTACTTC. Its protein product is CASSPSGVGEQYF.

The chain carries TRBV19 and TRBJ1-5; TRBD1 is a possible D gene (6 bases). The CDR3 length is 15 residues. Germline loops: CDR1 LNHDA, CDR2 SQIVND (reference sequence). V lost 7 bases and J lost 0, with 13 bases in between. The CDR3 sequence is CASNWDTYSNQPQHF. Written as DNA, the CDR3 is TGTGCCAGTAACTGGGACACCTATAGCAATCAGCCCCAGCATTTT.

The chain recombines TRBV5-1 with TRBJ1-1; D is undetermined. Germline V CDR1 and CDR2: SGHRS, YFSETQ. V was shortened by 0 bases and J by 0 bases, with 15 bases between the two germline ends. This CDR3 spans 17 amino acids. The CDR3: CASSLGVAGKMNTEAFF. In DNA, the CDR3 is TGCGCCAGCAGCTTGGGGGTAGCGGGTAAGATGAACACTGAAGCTTTCTTT.

The chain combines TRBV30 with TRBJ2-1; TRBD2 aligns across 15 bases. CDR3 length: 18 residues. V lost 4 bases to trimming and J lost 7 bases; unmatched junction nucleotides: 14. Germline CDR1 is GTSNPN and CDR2 is SVGIG (reference sequence). The CDR3 bases are TGTGCCTGGACCAGGAAACCCCTCGGACTAGCGGGGGGGAATGAGCAGTTCTTC. Its translation is CAWTRKPLGLAGGNEQFF.

This sequence joins TRBV5-6 and TRBJ2-3, with D possibly being TRBD2 (5 bases). The CDR3 runs 18 residues. Trimming stripped 0 bases from V and 1 base from J, with 18 bases between. Germline loops: CDR1 SGHDT, CDR2 YYEEEE. For the CDR3, the DNA is TGTGCCAGCAGCTTGGCGTTGGACGGAGGAGGTGGCACAGATACGCAGTATTTT. It is translated as CASSLALDGGGGTDTQYF.

V gene TRBV7-8 combines with J gene TRBJ2-3, with 7 positions matching TRBD2. The germline gives CDR1 SGHVS, CDR2 FQNEAQ. The CDR3 has 15 amino acids. V was pared by 0 bases and J by 3 bases, with 3 bases of the junction left unmatched. The CDR3 nucleotides read TGTGCCAGCAGCTTAGCGGGAGGGCGGACAGATACGCAGTATTTT. Translation: CASSLAGGRTDTQYF.

V and J are TRBV14 and TRBJ2-2; 8 bases line up with TRBD2. CDR3 length: 16 amino acids. Trimming removed 4 bases from V and 7 bases from J; junction bases left unmatched: 11. The V gene's germline CDR1 is SGHDN and CDR2 FVKESK. As DNA, the CDR3 is TGTGCCAGCAGCCTAAAACCTGCGGGAGGAGGCGGGGAGCTGTTTTTT. Its translation: CASSLKPAGGGGELFF.

The rearrangement links TRBV6-6 to TRBJ1-6, with a weak D call TRBD1 (5 bases). In germline, CDR1 is MNHNY, CDR2 SVGAGI (reference sequence). The CDR3 consists of 14 residues. Trimming removed 5 bases from V and 7 bases from J, with 12 bases in between. The CDR3 DNA reads TGTGCCAGCAGTCTCCGGGAGGGGAATTCACCCCTCCACTTT. Encoded protein: CASSLREGNSPLHF.

The chain has TRBV6-1 and TRBJ2-3; tentative D call: TRBD2 (6 bases). V lost 2 bases to trimming and J lost 4 bases, with 10 bases between them. Per the germline V gene, CDR1 is MNHNS and CDR2 is SASEGT. The CDR3 is 14 amino acids. Here the CDR3 reads CASSELGLSDTQYF. The CDR3, as DNA: TGTGCCAGCAGTGAATTGGGACTCTCAGATACGCAGTATTTT.

V usage is TRBV13 and J usage is TRBJ2-1; 7 bases align to TRBD2. This CDR3 has 16 residues. With 0 bases clipped from V and 4 bases from J, the junction kept 6 bases outside the gene matches. Germline V gives CDR1 PRHDT, CDR2 FYEKMQ (reference sequence). The CDR3 loop reads CASSLGGASGYNEQFF. As DNA, the CDR3 is TGTGCCAGCAGCTTAGGAGGGGCTAGCGGATACAATGAGCAGTTCTTC. Drawing the rest from reference TRBV13 and TRBJ2-1, the complete variable domain is AAGVIQSPRHLIKEKRETATLKCYPIPRHDTVYWYQQGPGQDPQFLISFYEKMQSDKGSIPDRFSAQQFSDYHSELNMSSLELGDSALYFCASSLGGASGYNEQFFGPGTRLTVL.

J is TRBJ2-5 and V is TRBV21-1; the tabulated D call, TRBD1, remains unverified against the DNA. TRBV21-1 corresponds to a pseudogene. This CDR3 is built from 15 residues. The CDR3 is CASRAKGHGQETQYF. The CDR3 DNA reads as TGTGCCAGCAGAGCAAAGGGGCATGGGCAAGAGACCCAGTACTTC.

The gene calls are TRBV30 and TRBJ2-3, with 7 bases fitting TRBD2. This CDR3 contains 13 residues. The trim removed 2 bases at V and 6 bases at J, leaving 5 bases unmatched. CDR1 GTSNPN and CDR2 SVGIG come from the germline V gene (reference sequence). The CDR3 nucleotides are TGTGCCTGGAGTCGGACTAGTGGCGATACGCAGTATTTT. Translated: CAWSRTSGDTQYF.

The chain is built from TRBV28 and TRBJ1-2; possibly TRBD1 for D (6 bases). The ends were cut back, 3 bases at V and 4 bases at J, with 15 bases in the middle. This CDR3 has 15 amino acids. The germline V gene has CDR1 MDHEN and CDR2 SYDVKM. The CDR3, as DNA: TGTGCCAGCAGTTTCCGGACAGATTTTTTCTATGGCTACACCTTC. Its protein is CASSFRTDFFYGYTF.

The J gene is TRBJ1-1, the V gene TRBV7-8; TRBD1 aligns across 7 bases. CDR3 length: 18 residues. The V segment lost 5 bases and the J segment 4 bases; nucleotides outside the gene matches: 19. In germline, CDR1 is SGHVS, CDR2 FQNEAQ. The CDR3 loop reads CASSQRQGRQRWGTEAFF. DNA of the CDR3: TGTGCCAGCAGCCAGAGACAGGGAAGGCAACGGTGGGGCACTGAAGCTTTCTTT.

The chain combines TRBV6-1 with TRBJ1-5; weak D call: TRBD1 (6 bases). The CDR3 has 14 amino acids. The germline gives CDR1 MNHNS, CDR2 SASEGT. V lost 2 bases and J lost 10, with 15 bases in between. The CDR3: CASSETGLISPQHF. Written as DNA, the CDR3 is TGTGCCAGCAGTGAAACAGGGCTAATCAGCCCCCAGCATTTT.

The V and J genes are TRBV7-6 and TRBJ2-7; TRBD1 matches at 8 bases. V dropped 1 base and J dropped 1; count of bases not matched to a gene: 3. This CDR3 has 15 amino acids. Germline V gene lookup returns CDR1 SGHVS and CDR2 FNYEAQ. CDR3 nucleotides: TGTGCCAGCAGCTTAGGACAGGGGATTTCCTACGAGCAGTACTTC. As protein: CASSLGQGISYEQYF.

This chain joins TRBV5-1 and TRBJ2-7, with TRBD1 identical over 7 bases. The length of the CDR3 is 14 residues. J lost 3 bases, V lost 4 bases, and 7 bases had no gene match. Looked up from germline, CDR1 is SGHRS and CDR2 is YFSETQ. The CDR3, as DNA: TGCGCCAGCAGCCCAGCCGGGACAGTCTACGAGCAGTACTTC. Protein sequence: CASSPAGTVYEQYF.

J is TRBJ2-1 and V is TRBV27, with 11 positions matching TRBD2. The CDR3 extends over 14 amino acids. The trim removed 6 bases at V and 8 bases at J, leaving 6 bases unmatched. CDR1 and CDR2 (germline): MNHEY, SMNVEV (reference sequence). CDR3 sequence (DNA): TGTGCCAGCAGACTAGCGGGAGAAAGCTATGAGCAGTTCTTC. Translated, it gives CASRLAGESYEQFF.

The DNA of the CDR3 is TGCGCCAGCAGCCAAGAGGGACAGTCCCTTGGGGAGCAGTACTTC. It is translated as CASSQEGQSLGEQYF. The chain uses TRBV4-1 and TRBJ2-7, with 7 bases identical to TRBD1. CDR1 and CDR2 from the germline V gene are MGHRA and YSYEKL. The CDR3 extends over 15 amino acids. Germline trimming cut 0 bases from V and 7 bases from J; bases unmatched to any gene: 9.

The count of this clone is one. No DNA is shown, since the ends of the CDR3 on it are uncertain; the CDR3 is the one TCRdb lists. V is TRBV7-5 and J is TRBJ2-3; the table's D call, TRBD1, was not checked against the DNA. TRBV7-5 is noted as a pseudogene. With termini counted, the CDR3 has 15 amino acids. CDR3 sequence: CVRSFAFGSTDTQYF.

A single count supports this clone. In nucleotides, the CDR3 is TGCGCCAGCAGAGGTACAGGATCCTACTACGAGCAGTACTTC. This translates into CASRGTGSYYEQYF. This chain uses TRBV10-2 with TRBJ2-7, with D possibly being TRBD1 (5 bases). Germline-derived CDR1 and CDR2 are WSHSY and SAAADI. The CDR3 is 14 amino acids. Trimming pared 6 bases from V and 3 bases from J, leaving 15 bases between.

The chain has TRBV28 and TRBJ2-1, with D maybe TRBD2 (5 bases). Trimming took 1 base from V and 6 from J, leaving 16 bases between them. The CDR3 extends over 16 amino acids. CDR1 and CDR2 from the germline V gene are MDHEN and SYDVKM. Here the CDR3 reads CASSLFQGSPLNEQFF. The CDR3 DNA follows: TGTGCCAGCAGTTTATTTCAAGGGAGTCCCCTCAATGAGCAGTTCTTC.